These T cell receptor beta chains were read from a single sample in a study of shared clonotypes between healthy human individuals. Produced via immunoSEQ multiplex PCR; TCRdb's table is partial and in-frame only. This sample has 2 million to 2.5 million clones, with roughly 90% found just once. The material sequenced was naive CD4+ T cells from PBMCs. The receptors shown here come from a young man in good health. Some clones in this sample may be carry-over from other donors' samples. The CDR3 runs from the conserved cysteine through the conserved F or W. Fields, in order: J gene, V gene, D gene, CDR3 protein, CDR3 DNA. A D gene is named only where the DNA matches it firmly.

TRBJ1-4 TRBV25-1 NA CASSEARVNEKLFF TGTGCCAGCAGTGAAGCTAGAGTTAATGAAAAACTGTTTTTT
TRBJ1-6 TRBV28 NA CASSLGPSNSPLHF TGTGCCAGCAGTTTGGGACCCTCCAATTCACCCCTCCACTTT
TRBJ1-2 TRBV7-9 TRBD1 CASSLGQGESYGYTF TGTGCCAGCAGCTTAGGACAGGGCGAGAGCTATGGCTACACCTTC
TRBJ2-7 TRBV28 NA CASSRTVYEQYF TGTGCCAGCAGTCGGACAGTCTACGAGCAGTACTTC
TRBJ1-6 TRBV28 TRBD1 CASSPSAGGWSPLHF TGTGCCAGCAGTCCTTCGGCAGGGGGATGGTCACCCCTCCACTTT
TRBJ2-7 TRBV7-2 NA CASSPWTAHPTYEQYF TGTGCCAGCAGCCCATGGACAGCGCACCCCACCTACGAGCAGTACTTC
TRBJ2-7 TRBV7-9 NA CASSQQLTSYEQYF TGTGCCAGCAGCCAACAACTGACTAGTTACGAGCAGTACTTC
TRBJ2-1 TRBV6-6 TRBD2 CASRSLAGGNEQFF TGTGCCAGCAGGTCGCTAGCGGGGGGCAATGAGCAGTTCTTC
TRBJ2-1 TRBV2 NA CASRVILLYNEQFF TGTGCCAGCAGAGTAATACTCCTCTACAATGAGCAGTTCTTC
TRBJ2-5 TRBV5-1 NA CASSLSGIALYQETQYF TGCGCCAGCAGCTTGTCCGGCATAGCGTTGTACCAAGAGACCCAGTACTTC
TRBJ2-1 TRBV11-2 TRBD2 CASSFGGSSSYNEQFF TGTGCCAGCAGCTTTGGCGGGAGTAGCTCCTACAATGAGCAGTTCTTC
TRBJ2-7 TRBV5-1 NA CASRKQGFGSYEQYF TGCGCCAGCAGGAAACAGGGTTTCGGATCCTACGAGCAGTACTTC
TRBJ1-1 TRBV29-1 NA CSVVPRAGVTNTEAFF TGCAGCGTTGTCCCGCGGGCAGGGGTCACGAACACTGAAGCTTTCTTT
TRBJ1-3 TRBV30 TRBD1 CAYTGELSNTIYF TGTGCCTATACAGGGGAATTGTCGAACACCATATATTTT